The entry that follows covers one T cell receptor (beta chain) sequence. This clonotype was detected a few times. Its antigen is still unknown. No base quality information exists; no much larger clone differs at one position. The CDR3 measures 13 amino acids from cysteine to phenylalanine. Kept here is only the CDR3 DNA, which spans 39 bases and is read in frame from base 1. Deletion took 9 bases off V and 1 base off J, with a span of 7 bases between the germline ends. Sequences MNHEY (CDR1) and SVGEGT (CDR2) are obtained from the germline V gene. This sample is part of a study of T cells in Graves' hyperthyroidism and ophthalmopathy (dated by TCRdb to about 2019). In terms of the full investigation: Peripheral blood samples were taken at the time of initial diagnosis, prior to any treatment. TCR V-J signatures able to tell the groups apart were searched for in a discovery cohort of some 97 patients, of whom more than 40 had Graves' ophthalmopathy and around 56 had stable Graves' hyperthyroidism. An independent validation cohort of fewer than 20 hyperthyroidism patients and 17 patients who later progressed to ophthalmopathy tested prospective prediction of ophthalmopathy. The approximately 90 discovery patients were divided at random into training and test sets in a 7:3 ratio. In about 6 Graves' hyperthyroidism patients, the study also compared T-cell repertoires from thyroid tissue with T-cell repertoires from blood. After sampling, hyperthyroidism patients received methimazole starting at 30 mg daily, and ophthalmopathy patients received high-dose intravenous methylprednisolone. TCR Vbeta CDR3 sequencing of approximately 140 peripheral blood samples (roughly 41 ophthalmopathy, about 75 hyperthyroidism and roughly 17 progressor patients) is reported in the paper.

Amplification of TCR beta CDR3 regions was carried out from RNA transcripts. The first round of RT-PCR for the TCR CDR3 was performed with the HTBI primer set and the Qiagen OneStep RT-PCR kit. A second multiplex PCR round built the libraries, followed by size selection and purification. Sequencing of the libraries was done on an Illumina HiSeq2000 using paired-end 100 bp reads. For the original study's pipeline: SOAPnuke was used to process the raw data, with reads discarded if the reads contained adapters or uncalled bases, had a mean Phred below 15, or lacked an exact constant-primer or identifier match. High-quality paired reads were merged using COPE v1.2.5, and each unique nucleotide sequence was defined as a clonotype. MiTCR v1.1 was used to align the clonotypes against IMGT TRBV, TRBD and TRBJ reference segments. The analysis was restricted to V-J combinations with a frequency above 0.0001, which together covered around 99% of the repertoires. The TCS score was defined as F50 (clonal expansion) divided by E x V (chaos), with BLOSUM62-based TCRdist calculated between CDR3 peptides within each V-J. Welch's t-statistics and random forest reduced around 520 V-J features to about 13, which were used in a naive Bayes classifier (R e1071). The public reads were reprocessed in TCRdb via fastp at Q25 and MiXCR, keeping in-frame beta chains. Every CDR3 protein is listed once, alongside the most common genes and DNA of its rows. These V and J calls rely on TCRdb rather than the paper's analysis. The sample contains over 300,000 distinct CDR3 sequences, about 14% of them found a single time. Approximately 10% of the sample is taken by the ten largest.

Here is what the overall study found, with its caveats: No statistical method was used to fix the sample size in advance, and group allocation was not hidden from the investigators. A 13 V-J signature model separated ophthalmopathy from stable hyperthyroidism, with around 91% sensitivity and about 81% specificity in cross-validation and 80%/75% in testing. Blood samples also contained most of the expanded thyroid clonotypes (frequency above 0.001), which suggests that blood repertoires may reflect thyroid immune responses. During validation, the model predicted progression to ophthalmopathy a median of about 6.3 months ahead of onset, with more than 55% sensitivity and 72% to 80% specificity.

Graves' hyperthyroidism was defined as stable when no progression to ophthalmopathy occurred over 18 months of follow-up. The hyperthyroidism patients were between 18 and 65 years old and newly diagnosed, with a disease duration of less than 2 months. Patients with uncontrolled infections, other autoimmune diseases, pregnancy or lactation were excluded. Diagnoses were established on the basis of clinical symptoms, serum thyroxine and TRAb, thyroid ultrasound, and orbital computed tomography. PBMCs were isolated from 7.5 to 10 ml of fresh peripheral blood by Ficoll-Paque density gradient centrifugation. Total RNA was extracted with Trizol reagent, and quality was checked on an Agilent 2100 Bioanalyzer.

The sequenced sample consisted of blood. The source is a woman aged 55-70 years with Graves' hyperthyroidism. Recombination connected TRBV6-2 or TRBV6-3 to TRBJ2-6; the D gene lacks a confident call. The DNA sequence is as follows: TGTGCCAGTTGTATATCTGGGGCCAACGTCCTGACTTTC. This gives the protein CASCISGANVLTF.